The sequence of this T cell receptor beta chain was determined in a study of T cells in Graves' hyperthyroidism and ophthalmopathy. Turning to the study itself: Peripheral blood draws took place at initial diagnosis, ahead of any treatment.

RNA transcripts gave rise to amplified TCR beta CDR3 regions. The TCR CDR3 first-round RT-PCR relied on the HTBI primer set. TCRdb reprocessed the multiplex PCR reads via MiXCR and lists one record per CDR3 protein. Of 350,000 to 400,000 distinct CDR3 sequences in the sample, 14% to 15% were seen once. Whole-study findings and limits: Blood held most thyroid clonotypes expanded above 0.001 frequency.

The sample holds a few counts of this clonotype. The antigen remains undetermined. The germline CDR1 and CDR2 sequences are DFQATT and SNEGSKA (reference sequence). CDR3 length equals 13 residues. J gave up 2 bases and V 2 bases, and 3 bases lay outside the gene matches. Absent ophthalmopathy progression within 18 months defined stable Graves' hyperthyroidism. Clinical symptoms, serum thyroxine, TRAb, thyroid ultrasound and orbital computed tomography informed diagnoses. The source of this sequence is a woman under 40 with Graves' hyperthyroidism. What was sequenced was blood. V is TRBV20-1 and J is TRBJ2-7, with 7 bases aligning to TRBD1. The CDR3 reads CSARSDRAYEQYF. The CDR3 bases are TGCAGTGCTAGATCAGACAGGGCCTACGAGCAGTACTTC.